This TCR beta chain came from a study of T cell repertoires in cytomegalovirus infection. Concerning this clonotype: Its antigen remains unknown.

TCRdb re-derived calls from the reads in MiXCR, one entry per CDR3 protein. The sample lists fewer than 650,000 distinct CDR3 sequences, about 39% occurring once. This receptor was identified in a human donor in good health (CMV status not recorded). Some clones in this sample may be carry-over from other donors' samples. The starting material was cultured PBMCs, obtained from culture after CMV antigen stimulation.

The CDR3 nucleotides are TGTGCCAGCAGCTTAGTCCAGGGGGCTGTCTACGAGCAGTACTTC. It translates to CASSLVQGAVYEQYF. V gene TRBV11-2 combines with J gene TRBJ2-7; 8 bases are shared with TRBD1. The CDR3 extends over 15 amino acids. The J segment lost 3 bases and the V segment lost 1 base, leaving 5 bases of the junction unmatched. The germline gives CDR1 SGHAT, CDR2 FQNNGV.